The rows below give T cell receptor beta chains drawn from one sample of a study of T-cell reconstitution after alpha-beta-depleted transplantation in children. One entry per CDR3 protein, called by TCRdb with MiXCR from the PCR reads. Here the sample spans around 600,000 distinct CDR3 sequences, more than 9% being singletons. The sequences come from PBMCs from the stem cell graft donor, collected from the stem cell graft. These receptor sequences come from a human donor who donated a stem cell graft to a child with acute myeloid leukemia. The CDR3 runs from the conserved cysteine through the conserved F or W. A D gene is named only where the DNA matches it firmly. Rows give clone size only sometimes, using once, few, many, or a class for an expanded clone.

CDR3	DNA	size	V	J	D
CASSPTRVSYEQYF	TGCGCCAGCAGCCCAACCAGGGTCTCCTACGAGCAGTACTTC	many	TRBV4-3	TRBJ2-7	NA
CASSVEGGRTSGRYNEQFF	TGTGCCAGCAGCGTAGAAGGCGGGAGGACTAGCGGGAGATACAATGAGCAGTTCTTC	NA	TRBV9	TRBJ2-1	TRBD2
CASSQMGLDAQYF	TGTGCCAGCAGCCAGATGGGACTAGACGCGCAGTATTTT	many	TRBV4-2	TRBJ2-3	TRBD2
CASSPGFGLAGGKNTGELFF	TGCGCCAGCAGCCCCGGCTTCGGGCTAGCGGGAGGCAAGAACACCGGGGAGCTGTTTTTT	NA	TRBV5-1	TRBJ2-2	TRBD2
CASSLSGRAQETQYF	TGTGCCAGCAGTTTATCTGGGCGGGCCCAAGAGACCCAGTACTTC	few	TRBV28	TRBJ2-5	NA
CASNPSSGSTDTQYF	TGTGCCAGCAACCCTTCTAGCGGCAGCACAGATACGCAGTATTTT	many	TRBV28	TRBJ2-3	TRBD2
CASRETGFGNTIYF	TGTGCCAGCAGGGAGACAGGATTCGGAAACACCATATATTTT	many	TRBV27	TRBJ1-3	NA
CAISESRGQGRGANTGELFF	TGTGCCATCAGTGAGTCGAGGGGACAGGGCCGTGGAGCGAACACCGGGGAGCTGTTTTTT	NA	TRBV10-3	TRBJ2-2	TRBD1
CASSLAGTSVYEQFF	TGTGCCAGCAGCTTAGCGGGGACTAGTGTGTATGAGCAGTTCTTC	many	TRBV7-2	TRBJ2-1	TRBD2
CASSPGLAGEVYEQYF	TGTGCCAGCAGCCCGGGACTAGCGGGGGAAGTCTACGAGCAGTACTTC	few	TRBV7-2	TRBJ2-7	TRBD2
CASGWTSGLADQETQYF	TGTGCTAGTGGTTGGACCTCTGGACTAGCAGACCAAGAGACCCAGTACTTC	NA	TRBV12-5	TRBJ2-5	TRBD2